This T cell receptor beta chain originates from a study of technical replicates of blood from a handful of donors. Clones were read by immunoSEQ multiplex PCR, and TCRdb kept only the in-frame ones, dropping some. The sample carries around 93,000 clones, about 95% recorded once. Trimming shortened V by 5 bases and J by 5 bases, and 7 bases separated the two germline ends. Germline CDR1 reads SNHLY; CDR2 reads FYNNEI. This CDR3 region has 11 residues. The sample taken for sequencing was T cells isolated from PBMCs. The V and J genes are TRBV2 and TRBJ2-7; tentatively, D is TRBD1 (5 bases). This TCR was sampled from a human donor in good health. Here the CDR3 DNA reads TGTGCCAGCAGTAGGGGAAACGAGCAGTACTTC. It yields the protein CASSRGNEQYF.